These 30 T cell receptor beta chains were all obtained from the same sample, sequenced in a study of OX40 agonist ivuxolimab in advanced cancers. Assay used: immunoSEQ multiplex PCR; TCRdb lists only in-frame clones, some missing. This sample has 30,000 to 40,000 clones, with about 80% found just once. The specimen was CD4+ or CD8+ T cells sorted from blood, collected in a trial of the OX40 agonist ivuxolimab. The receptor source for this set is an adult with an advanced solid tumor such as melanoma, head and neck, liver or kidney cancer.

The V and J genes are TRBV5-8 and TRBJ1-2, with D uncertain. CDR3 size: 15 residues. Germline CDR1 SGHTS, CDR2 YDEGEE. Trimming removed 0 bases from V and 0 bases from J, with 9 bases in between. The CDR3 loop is CASSLAAPANYGYTF. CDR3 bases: TGTGCCAGCAGCTTGGCCGCCCCAGCTAACTATGGCTACACCTTC.

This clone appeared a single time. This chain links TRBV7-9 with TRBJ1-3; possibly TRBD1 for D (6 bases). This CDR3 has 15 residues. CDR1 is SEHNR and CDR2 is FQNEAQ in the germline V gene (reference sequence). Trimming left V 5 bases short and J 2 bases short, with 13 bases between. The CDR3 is CASSVQGRAGNTIYF. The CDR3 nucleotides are TGTGCCAGCAGCGTACAGGGAAGGGCTGGAAACACCATATATTTT.

Here the CDR3 reads CASFPGLAHTGELFF. The CDR3 region has the DNA TGTGCCAGTTTTCCGGGACTAGCGCACACCGGGGAGCTGTTTTTT. The chain couples TRBV27 to TRBJ2-2; TRBD2 matches 10 bases. The germline CDR1 and CDR2 sequences are MNHEY and SMNVEV (reference sequence). The CDR3 sequence is 15 residues long. V lost 9 bases, J lost 3 bases, and 7 bases stayed unmatched.

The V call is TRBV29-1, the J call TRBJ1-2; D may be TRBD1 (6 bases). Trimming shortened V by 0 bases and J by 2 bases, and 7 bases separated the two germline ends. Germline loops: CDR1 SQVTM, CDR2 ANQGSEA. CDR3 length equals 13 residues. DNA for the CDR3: TGCAGCGTTGAAGACAGGGGAAACTATGGCTACACCTTC. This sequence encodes CSVEDRGNYGYTF.

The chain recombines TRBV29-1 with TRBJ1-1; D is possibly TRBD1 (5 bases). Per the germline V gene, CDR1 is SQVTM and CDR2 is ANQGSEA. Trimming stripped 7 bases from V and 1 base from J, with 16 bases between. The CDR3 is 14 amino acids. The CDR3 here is CSALASGQNTEAFF. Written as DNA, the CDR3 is TGCAGCGCCCTAGCTTCAGGGCAGAACACTGAAGCTTTCTTT.

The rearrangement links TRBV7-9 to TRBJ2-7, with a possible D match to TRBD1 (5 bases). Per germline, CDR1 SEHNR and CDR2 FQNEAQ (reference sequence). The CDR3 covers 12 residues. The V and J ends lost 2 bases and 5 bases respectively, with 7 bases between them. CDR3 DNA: TGTGCCAGCAGCTTACAGGGCCACGAGCAGTACTTC. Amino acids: CASSLQGHEQYF.

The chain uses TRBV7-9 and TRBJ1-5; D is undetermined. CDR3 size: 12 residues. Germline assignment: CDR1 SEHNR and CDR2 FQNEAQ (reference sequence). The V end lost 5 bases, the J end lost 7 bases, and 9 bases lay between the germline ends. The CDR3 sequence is CASSPDGQPQHF. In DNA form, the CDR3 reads TGTGCCAGCAGCCCCGACGGGCAGCCCCAGCATTTT.

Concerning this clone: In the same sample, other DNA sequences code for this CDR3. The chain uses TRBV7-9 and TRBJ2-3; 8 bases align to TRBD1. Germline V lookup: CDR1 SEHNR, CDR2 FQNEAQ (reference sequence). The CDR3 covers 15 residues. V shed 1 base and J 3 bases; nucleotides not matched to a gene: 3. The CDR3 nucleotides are TGTGCCAGCAGCTTAGTACAGGGGGGAACAGATACGCAGTATTTT. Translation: CASSLVQGGTDTQYF.

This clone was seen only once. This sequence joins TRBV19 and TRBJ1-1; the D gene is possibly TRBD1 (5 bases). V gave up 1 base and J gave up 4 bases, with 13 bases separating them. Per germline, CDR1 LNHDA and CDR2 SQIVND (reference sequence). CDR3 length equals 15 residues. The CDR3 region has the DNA TGTGCCAGTAGTATAGGTGGGTTGGGGACCACTGAAGCTTTCTTT. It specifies CASSIGGLGTTEAFF.

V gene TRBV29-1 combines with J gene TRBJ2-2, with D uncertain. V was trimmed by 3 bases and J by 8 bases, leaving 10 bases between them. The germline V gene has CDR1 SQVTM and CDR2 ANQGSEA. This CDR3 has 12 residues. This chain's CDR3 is CSVERPQGELFF. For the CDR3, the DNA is TGCAGCGTTGAGAGACCTCAGGGGGAGCTGTTTTTT.

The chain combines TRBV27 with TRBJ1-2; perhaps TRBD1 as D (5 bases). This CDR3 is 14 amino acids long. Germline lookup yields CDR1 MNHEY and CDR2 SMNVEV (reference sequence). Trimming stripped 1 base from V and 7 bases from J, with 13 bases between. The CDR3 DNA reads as TGTGCCAGCAGTTTATATCCAGGGCGGAGTGGCTACACCTTC. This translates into CASSLYPGRSGYTF.

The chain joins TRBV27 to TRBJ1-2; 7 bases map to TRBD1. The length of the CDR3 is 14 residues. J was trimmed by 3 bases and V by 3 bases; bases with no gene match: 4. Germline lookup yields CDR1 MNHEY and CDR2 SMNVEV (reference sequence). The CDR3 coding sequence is TGTGCCAGCAGTTTCTCCGGGACAGACTATGGCTACACCTTC. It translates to CASSFSGTDYGYTF.

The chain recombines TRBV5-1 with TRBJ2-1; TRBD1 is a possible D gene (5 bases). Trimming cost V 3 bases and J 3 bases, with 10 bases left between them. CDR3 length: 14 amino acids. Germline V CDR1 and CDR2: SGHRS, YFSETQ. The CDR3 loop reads CASSSDSIYNEQFF. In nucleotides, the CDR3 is TGCGCCAGCAGCTCCGACAGTATCTACAATGAGCAGTTCTTC.

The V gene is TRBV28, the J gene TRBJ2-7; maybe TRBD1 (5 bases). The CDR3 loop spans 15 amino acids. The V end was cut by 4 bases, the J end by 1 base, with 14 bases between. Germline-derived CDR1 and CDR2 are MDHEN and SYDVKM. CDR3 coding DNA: TGTGCCAGCAGTTACAGCAGGGATCTGTCCTACGAGCAGTACTTC. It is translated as CASSYSRDLSYEQYF. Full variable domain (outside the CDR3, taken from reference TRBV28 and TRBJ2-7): DVKVTQSSRYLVKRTGEKVFLECVQDMDHENMFWYRQDPGLGLRLIYFSYDVKMKEKGDIPEGYSVSREKKERFSLILESASTNQTSMYLCASSYSRDLSYEQYFGPGTRLTVT.

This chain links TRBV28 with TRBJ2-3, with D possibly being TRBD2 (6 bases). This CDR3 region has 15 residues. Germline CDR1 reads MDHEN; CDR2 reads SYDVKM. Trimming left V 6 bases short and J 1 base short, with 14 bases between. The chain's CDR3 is CASRPEGQRTDTQYF. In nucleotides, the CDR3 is TGTGCCAGCAGACCGGAGGGCCAGCGCACAGATACGCAGTATTTT. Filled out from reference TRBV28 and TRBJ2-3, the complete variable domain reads DVKVTQSSRYLVKRTGEKVFLECVQDMDHENMFWYRQDPGLGLRLIYFSYDVKMKEKGDIPEGYSVSREKKERFSLILESASTNQTSMYLCASRPEGQRTDTQYFGPGTRLTVL.

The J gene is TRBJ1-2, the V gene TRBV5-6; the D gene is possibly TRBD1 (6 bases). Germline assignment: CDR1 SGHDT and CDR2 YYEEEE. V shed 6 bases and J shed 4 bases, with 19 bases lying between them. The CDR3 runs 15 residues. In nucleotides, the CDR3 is TGTGCCAGCATCTGGGGGGCCAGTACCTCCTATGGCTACACCTTC. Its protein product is CASIWGASTSYGYTF.

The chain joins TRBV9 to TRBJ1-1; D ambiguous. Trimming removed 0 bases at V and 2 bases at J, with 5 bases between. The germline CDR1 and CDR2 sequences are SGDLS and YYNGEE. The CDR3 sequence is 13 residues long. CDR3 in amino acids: CASSVVSNTEAFF. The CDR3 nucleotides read TGTGCCAGCAGCGTAGTATCAAACACTGAAGCTTTCTTT. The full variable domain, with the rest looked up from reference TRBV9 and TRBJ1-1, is DSGVTQTPKHLITATGQRVTLRCSPRSGDLSVYWYQQSLDQGLQFLIQYYNGEERAKGNILERFSAQQFPDLHSELNLSSLELGDSALYFCASSVVSNTEAFFGQGTRLTVV.

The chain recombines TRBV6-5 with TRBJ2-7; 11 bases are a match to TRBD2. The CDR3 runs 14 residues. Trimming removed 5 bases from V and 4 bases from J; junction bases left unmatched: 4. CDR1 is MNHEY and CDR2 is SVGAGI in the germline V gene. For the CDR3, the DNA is TGTGCCAGCAGTCTAGCGGGAGGAGTTTACGAGCAGTACTTC. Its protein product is CASSLAGGVYEQYF.

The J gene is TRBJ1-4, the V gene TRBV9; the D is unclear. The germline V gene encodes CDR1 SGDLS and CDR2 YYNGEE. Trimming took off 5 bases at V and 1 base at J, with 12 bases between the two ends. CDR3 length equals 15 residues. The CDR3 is CASSGRGGTNEKLFF. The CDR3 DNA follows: TGTGCCAGCAGTGGGCGAGGTGGAACTAATGAAAAACTGTTTTTT.

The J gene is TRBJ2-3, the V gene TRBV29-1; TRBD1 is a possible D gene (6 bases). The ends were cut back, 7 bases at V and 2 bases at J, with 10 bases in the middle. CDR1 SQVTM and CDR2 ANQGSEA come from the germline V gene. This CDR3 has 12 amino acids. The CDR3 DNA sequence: TGCAGCGGGGGGCAGGCCACAGATACGCAGTATTTT. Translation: CSGGQATDTQYF.

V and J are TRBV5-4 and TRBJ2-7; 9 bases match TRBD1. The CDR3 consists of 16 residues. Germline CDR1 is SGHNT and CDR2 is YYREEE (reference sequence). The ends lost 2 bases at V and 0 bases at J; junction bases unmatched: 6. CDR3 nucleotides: TGTGCCAGCAGCTTCACCGGGACAGGGAACTCCTACGAGCAGTACTTC. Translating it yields CASSFTGTGNSYEQYF.

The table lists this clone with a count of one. The CDR3, as DNA: TGTGCCAGCACCGCTTACATGGGACAGGGGGACGAGCAGTACTTC. It translates to CASTAYMGQGDEQYF. The chain carries TRBV6-1 and TRBJ2-7, with 11 bases that match TRBD1. V dropped 7 bases and J dropped 5; count of bases not matched to a gene: 10. CDR1 is MNHNS and CDR2 is SASEGT in the germline V gene. The length of the CDR3 is 15 residues.

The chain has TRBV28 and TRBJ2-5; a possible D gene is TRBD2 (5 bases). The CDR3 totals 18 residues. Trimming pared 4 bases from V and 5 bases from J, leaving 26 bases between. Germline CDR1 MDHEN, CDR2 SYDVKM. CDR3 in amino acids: CASSSAPLGMVVAETQYF. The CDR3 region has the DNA TGTGCCAGCAGTTCTGCACCACTAGGAATGGTGGTTGCGGAGACCCAGTACTTC.

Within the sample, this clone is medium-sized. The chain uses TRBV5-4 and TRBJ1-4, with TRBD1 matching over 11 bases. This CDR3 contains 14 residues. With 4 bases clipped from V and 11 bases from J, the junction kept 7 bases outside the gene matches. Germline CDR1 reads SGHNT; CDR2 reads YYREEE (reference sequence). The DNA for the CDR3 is TGTGCCAGCAGCCCACGGACAGGGGGCGGTAAACTGTTTTTT. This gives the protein CASSPRTGGGKLFF.

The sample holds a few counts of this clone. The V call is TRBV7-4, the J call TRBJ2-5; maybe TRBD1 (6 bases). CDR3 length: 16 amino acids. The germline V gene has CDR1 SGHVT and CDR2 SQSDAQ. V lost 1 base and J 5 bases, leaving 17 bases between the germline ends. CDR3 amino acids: CASSLGQGPDWETQYF. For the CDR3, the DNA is TGTGCCAGCAGCTTAGGGCAGGGGCCGGACTGGGAGACCCAGTACTTC.

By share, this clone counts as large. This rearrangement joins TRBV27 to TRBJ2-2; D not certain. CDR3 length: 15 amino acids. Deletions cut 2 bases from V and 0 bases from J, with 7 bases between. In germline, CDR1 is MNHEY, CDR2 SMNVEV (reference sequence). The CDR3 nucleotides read TGTGCCAGCAGTTTAGGGTCAGCGAACACCGGGGAGCTGTTTTTT. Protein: CASSLGSANTGELFF.

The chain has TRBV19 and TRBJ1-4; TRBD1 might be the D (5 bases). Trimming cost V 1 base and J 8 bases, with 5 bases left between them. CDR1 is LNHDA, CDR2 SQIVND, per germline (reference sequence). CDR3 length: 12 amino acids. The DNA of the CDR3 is TGTGCCAGTAGTATAGGGGGCGAAAAACTGTTTTTT. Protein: CASSIGGEKLFF.

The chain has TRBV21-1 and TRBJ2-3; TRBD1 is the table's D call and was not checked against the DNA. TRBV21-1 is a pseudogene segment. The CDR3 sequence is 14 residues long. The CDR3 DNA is TGTGCCAGCAGCATTGTACAGGGGCTCGGTACGCAGTATTTT. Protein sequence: CASSIVQGLGTQYF.

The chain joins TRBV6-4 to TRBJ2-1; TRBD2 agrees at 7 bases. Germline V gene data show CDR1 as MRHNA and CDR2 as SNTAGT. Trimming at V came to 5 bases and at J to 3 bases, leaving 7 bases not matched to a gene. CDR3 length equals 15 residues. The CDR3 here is CASSPSGEGYNEQFF. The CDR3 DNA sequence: TGTGCCAGCAGTCCTAGCGGAGAGGGCTACAATGAGCAGTTCTTC.

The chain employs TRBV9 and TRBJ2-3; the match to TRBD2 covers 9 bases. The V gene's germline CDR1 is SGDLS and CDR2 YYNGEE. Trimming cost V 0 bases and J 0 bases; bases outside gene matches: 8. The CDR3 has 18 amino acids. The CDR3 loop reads CASSVGGGLAGSTDTQYF. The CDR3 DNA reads TGTGCCAGCAGCGTAGGGGGAGGGCTAGCGGGGAGCACAGATACGCAGTATTTT.